These 12 T cell receptor beta chains share one sample of origin, sequenced in a study of technical replicates of blood from several donors. Using immunoSEQ multiplex PCR, the repertoire was profiled, and TCRdb retains in-frame clones only, with some absent. The data contain about 89,000 clones, over 85% of them singletons. Material: T cells isolated from PBMCs. Source of these receptors: a human donor in good health.

The chain couples TRBV2 to TRBJ2-6; weak D call: TRBD1 (6 bases). Germline V lookup: CDR1 SNHLY, CDR2 FYNNEI. The length of the CDR3 is 17 residues. V shed 8 bases and J shed 0 bases, with 17 bases lying between them. The CDR3 bases are TGTGCCAGCGGGTACAGGGTTTTAAGCTCTGGGGCCAACGTCCTGACTTTC. Translation: CASGYRVLSSGANVLTF.

This clone was picked up one time. This chain joins TRBV28 and TRBJ1-2; D is ambiguous. Trimming removed 4 bases at V and 1 base at J, with 7 bases between. CDR3 size: 13 residues. Germline CDR1 reads MDHEN; CDR2 reads SYDVKM. DNA for the CDR3: TGTGCCAGCAGTTCCAATTTTAACTATGGCTACACCTTC. It translates to CASSSNFNYGYTF.

The chain has TRBV9 and TRBJ1-1; TRBD1 matches 9 bases. This CDR3 is 16 amino acids long. Germline V lookup: CDR1 SGDLS, CDR2 YYNGEE. Unmatched junction bases numbered 10, after V lost 4 bases and J lost 3 bases. This CDR3 is CASSRRRTGVDTEAFF. The CDR3 nucleotides are TGTGCCAGCAGCCGTAGAAGGACAGGGGTAGACACTGAAGCTTTCTTT.

V usage is TRBV5-4 and J usage is TRBJ1-2; 12 bases agree with TRBD1. V shed 5 bases and J 5 bases; nucleotides not matched to a gene: 13. The CDR3 extends over 17 amino acids. The germline V gene encodes CDR1 SGHNT and CDR2 YYREEE (reference sequence). CDR3 protein: CASRMTGTGGRRYGYTF. As DNA, the CDR3 is TGTGCCAGCAGGATGACCGGGACAGGGGGCCGACGATATGGCTACACCTTC.

The J gene is TRBJ1-2, the V gene TRBV5-1; 9 positions match TRBD1. Per the germline V gene, CDR1 is SGHRS and CDR2 is YFSETQ. The CDR3 is 15 amino acids. The V and J ends lost 4 bases and 2 bases, in that order; junction bases with no gene match: 6. The CDR3 DNA reads as TGCGCCAGCAGCCTACGGACAGGGGCCAACTATGGCTACACCTTC. It codes for CASSLRTGANYGYTF. Combining the CDR3 with reference TRBV5-1 and TRBJ1-2 gives the whole variable domain KAGVTQTPRYLIKTRGQQVTLSCSPISGHRSVSWYQQTPGQGLQFLFEYFSETQRNKGNFPGRFSGRQFSNSRSEMNVSTLELGDSALYLCASSLRTGANYGYTFGSGTRLTVV.

The V call is TRBV6-1, the J call TRBJ2-3; the D gene is possibly TRBD1 (6 bases). V shed 7 bases and J shed 1 base, with 12 bases lying between them. The CDR3 loop spans 14 amino acids. CDR1 is MNHNS and CDR2 is SASEGT in the germline V gene. The CDR3 loop is CASMRDTGTDTQYF. The CDR3 DNA is TGTGCCAGCATGAGGGACACTGGCACAGATACGCAGTATTTT.

This sequence joins TRBV14 and TRBJ1-2; 9 nucleotides agree with TRBD1. Germline CDR1 reads SGHDN; CDR2 reads FVKESK. Trimming cost V 4 bases and J 4 bases; bases outside gene matches: 13. The CDR3 runs 17 residues. In DNA form, the CDR3 reads TGTGCCAGCAGCCTCCGCTGGACCGGGACAGGGTCCTATGGCTACACCTTC. This encodes CASSLRWTGTGSYGYTF.

The gene calls are TRBV5-4 and TRBJ2-1; 9 nucleotides match TRBD2. The trim removed 3 bases at V and 4 bases at J, leaving 5 bases unmatched. The CDR3 is 15 amino acids. Germline V gives CDR1 SGHNT, CDR2 YYREEE (reference sequence). The CDR3 here is CASSSLAGTYNEQFF. The CDR3 region has the DNA TGTGCCAGCAGCTCGCTAGCGGGGACATACAATGAGCAGTTCTTC. Using reference TRBV5-4 and TRBJ2-1 for the parts outside the CDR3, the full variable domain is ETGVTQSPTHLIKTRGQQVTLRCSSQSGHNTVSWYQQALGQGPQFIFQYYREEENGRGNFPPRFSGLQFPNYSSELNVNALELDDSALYLCASSSLAGTYNEQFFGPGTRLTVL.

As for this clone: One end of the junction fails to match germline, which may point to a read error. The chain carries TRBV5-1 and TRBJ2-7, with TRBD2 matching over 7 bases. CDR1 is SGHRS and CDR2 is YFSETQ in the germline V gene. The CDR3 runs 15 residues. CDR3 sequence: CASRFSAGELYEQYF. The CDR3 nucleotides are TGCGCCAGCCGCTTTTCCGCGGGGGAACTCTACGAGCAGTACTTC. The full variable domain, rest sourced from reference TRBV5-1 and TRBJ2-7, is KAGVTQTPRYLIKTRGQQVTLSCSPISGHRSVSWYQQTPGQGLQFLFEYFSETQRNKGNFPGRFSGRQFSNSRSEMNVSTLELGDSALYLCASRFSAGELYEQYFGPGTRLTVT.

The V gene is TRBV5-6, the J gene TRBJ1-1; 7 bases align to TRBD1. CDR1 SGHDT and CDR2 YYEEEE come from the germline V gene. This CDR3 has 15 amino acids. The junction had 16 bases not matched to a gene; V was cut back by 3 bases and J by 11 bases. The CDR3 is CASSSKGEGAGFAFF. CDR3 DNA sequence: TGTGCCAGCAGCTCGAAAGGAGAGGGGGCGGGGTTTGCTTTCTTT.

This chain joins TRBV7-9 and TRBJ1-3, with no clear D. Trimming shortened V by 1 base and J by 0 bases, and 10 bases separated the two germline ends. Germline V gene lookup returns CDR1 SEHNR and CDR2 FQNEAQ (reference sequence). The CDR3 is 16 amino acids. CDR3 bases: TGTGCCAGCAGCTTAGTGAGCCCGGTCTCTGGAAACACCATATATTTT. It encodes CASSLVSPVSGNTIYF.

The chain uses TRBV6-5 and TRBJ2-2; 9 positions agree with TRBD1. Trimming cost V 6 bases and J 4 bases; bases outside gene matches: 3. This CDR3 region has 14 residues. CDR1 and CDR2 from the germline V gene are MNHEY and SVGAGI. CDR3 region: CASRGQGSTGELFF. CDR3 DNA: TGTGCCAGCAGAGGACAGGGGAGCACCGGGGAGCTGTTTTTT.